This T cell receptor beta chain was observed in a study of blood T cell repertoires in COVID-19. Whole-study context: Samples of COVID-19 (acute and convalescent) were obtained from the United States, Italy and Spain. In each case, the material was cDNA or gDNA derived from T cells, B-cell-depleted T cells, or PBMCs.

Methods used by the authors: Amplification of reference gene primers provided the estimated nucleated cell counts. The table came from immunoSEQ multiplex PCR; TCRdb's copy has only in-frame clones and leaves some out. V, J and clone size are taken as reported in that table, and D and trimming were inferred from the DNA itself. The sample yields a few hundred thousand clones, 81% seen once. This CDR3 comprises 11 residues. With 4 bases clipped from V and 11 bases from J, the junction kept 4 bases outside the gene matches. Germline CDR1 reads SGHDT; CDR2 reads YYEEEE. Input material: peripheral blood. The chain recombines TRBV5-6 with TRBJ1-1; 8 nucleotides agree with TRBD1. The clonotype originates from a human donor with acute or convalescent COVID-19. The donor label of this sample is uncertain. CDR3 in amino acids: CASSVQGDAFF. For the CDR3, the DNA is TGTGCCAGCAGCGTACAGGGGGATGCTTTCTTT.